Listed below are T cell receptor beta chains from one sample, sequenced in a study of cytomegalovirus exposure and HLA in healthy donors. Generated by immunoSEQ multiplex PCR, the TCRdb table keeps only in-frame clones and is missing some. The data contain around 170,000 clones, over 80% of them singletons. Input material: PBMCs. These receptor sequences come from a man in his forties or fifties in good health and CMV-seronegative. CDR3s include the opening cysteine and the closing phenylalanine or tryptophan. D genes are given only for firm matches. Rows give clone size only sometimes, using once, few, many, or a class for an expanded clone.

abundance	d_gene	v_gene	j_gene	CDR3nt	CDR3aa
few	TRBD1	TRBV6-5	TRBJ2-5	TGTGCCAGCAGTACGAAGGGGGCGAGGGAGACCCAGTACTTC	CASSTKGARETQYF
.	.	TRBV7-2	TRBJ2-2	TGTGCCAGCAGCGCCTACAGGAACACCGGGGAGCTGTTTTTT	CASSAYRNTGELFF
.	TRBD2	TRBV5-1	TRBJ2-3	TGCGCCAGCAGCTTGGATGGGGCGGGAGCGTGGAATACGCAGTATTTT	CASSLDGAGAWNTQYF
.	.	TRBV6-6	TRBJ2-7	TGTGCCAGCAGTTTACCGGGTCCCTCCGAGCAGTACTTC	CASSLPGPSEQYF
.	TRBD1	TRBV28	TRBJ2-1	TGTGCCAGCAGTTTATCCGGACAGGGGGCGGATGAGCAGTTCTTC	CASSLSGQGADEQFF
.	TRBD2	TRBV4-2	TRBJ2-3	TGTGCCAGCAGCCGAACTAGCGGGTCCACAGATACGCAGTATTTT	CASSRTSGSTDTQYF
.	TRBD1	TRBV7-9	TRBJ2-1	TGTGCCAGCAGGTCTGACATAGGGGGCTACGAGCAGTTCTTC	CASRSDIGGYEQFF
.	.	TRBV7-2	TRBJ1-5	TGTGCCAGCAGCCCGGAGTGGGGAACAGGTCAGCCCCAGCATTTT	CASSPEWGTGQPQHF
.	.	TRBV6-4	TRBJ2-3	TGTGCCAGCAGTGAATCGCAGGGGTTCACAGATACGCAGTATTTT	CASSESQGFTDTQYF
.	.	TRBV6-1	TRBJ2-7	TGTGCCAGCACTCGGGCGGCGGGTCGTACTTACGAGCAGTACTTC	CASTRAAGRTYEQYF
.	.	TRBV28	TRBJ1-2	TGTGCCAGCACCACGGACACGCACTACACCTTC	CASTTDTHYTF
.	.	TRBV29-1	TRBJ2-7	TGCAGCGTTGAAATTCCACCCCTATACGAGCAGTACTTC	CSVEIPPLYEQYF
.	.	TRBV11-3	TRBJ2-5	TGTGCCAGCAGTCAAAGGGCGGGGCAAGAGACCCAGTACTTC	CASSQRAGQETQYF
.	TRBD1	TRBV19	TRBJ2-7	TGTGCCAGTAGCCTACAGGGGGCGTACTCCTACGAGCAGTACTTC	CASSLQGAYSYEQYF
.	TRBD1	TRBV6-5	TRBJ1-1	TGTGCCAGCAGTTCCCCTCCGGGACAGGCTTTCTTT	CASSSPPGQAFF
.	.	TRBV7-8	TRBJ1-2	TGTGCCAGCAGCTCCAGCGGACAGCTCGCTAACTATGGCTACACCTTC	CASSSSGQLANYGYTF
.	.	TRBV25-1	TRBJ1-5	TGTGCCAGCAAAAGGAAACAGGGTATTGGTCAGCCCCAGCATTTT	CASKRKQGIGQPQHF
once	TRBD2	TRBV19	TRBJ2-7	TGTGCCAGTAGTAGGGTTAGCGGGAGGTCCTACGAGCAGTACTTC	CASSRVSGRSYEQYF
.	TRBD2	TRBV6-5	TRBJ2-7	TGTGCCAGCAGCCCCGGGACTAGCGGCTCCTACGAGCAGTACTTC	CASSPGTSGSYEQYF
few	.	TRBV4-3	TRBJ2-2	TGCGCCAGCAGCCAGGGCCGATACACCGGGGAGCTGTTTTTT	CASSQGRYTGELFF
.	TRBD1	TRBV5-1	TRBJ1-5	TGCGCCAGCAGCTGGACAGGGCATCAGCCCCAGCATTTT	CASSWTGHQPQHF
few	TRBD1	TRBV9	TRBJ2-5	TGTGCCAGCAGCACCGGGACAGGGGTGGGATGGGAGACCCAGTACTTC	CASSTGTGVGWETQYF
.	.	TRBV7-6	TRBJ2-1	TGTGCCAGCAGCTTACCGGACAGGGAGGGAGCTGAGCAGTTCTTC	CASSLPDREGAEQFF
once	TRBD2	TRBV7-3	TRBJ2-1	TGTGCCAGCAGCTTAAGGGGGACTAGCGGTGGAAATGAGCAGTTCTTC	CASSLRGTSGGNEQFF
.	TRBD2	TRBV14	TRBJ2-5	TGTGCCAGCAGCCAAGCTCGGCTTAGCGGGAAGGAGACCCAGTACTTC	CASSQARLSGKETQYF
.	TRBD2	TRBV6-5	TRBJ2-7	TGTGCCAGCCGTTCTAGCGGGGGACCCTACGAGCAGTACTTC	CASRSSGGPYEQYF
once	TRBD1	TRBV30	TRBJ1-6	TGTGCCTGGAGTCCTCGGGACAGGTATTCACCCCTCCACTTT	CAWSPRDRYSPLHF
few	.	TRBV6-1	TRBJ1-3	TGTGCCAGCAGTGAATGGGGAGGTGGAAACACCATATATTTT	CASSEWGGGNTIYF
.	.	TRBV7-2	TRBJ1-6	TGTGCCAGCAGCTTTGGCGGGACGCTTGAACCCCTCCACTTT	CASSFGGTLEPLHF
few	.	TRBV28	TRBJ1-2	TGTGCCAGCAGTTCCCCCCTCGGAGGTGGAGACTATGGCTACACCTTC	CASSSPLGGGDYGYTF
.	.	TRBV7-9	TRBJ1-1	TGTGCCAGCAGCTTAGGACAGCGGGGGGGCACTGAAGCTTTCTTT	CASSLGQRGGTEAFF
few	.	TRBV27	TRBJ2-1	TGTGCCAGCAGTTTATCCGGGTGGCCGGGTGACAATGAGCAGTTCTTC	CASSLSGWPGDNEQFF
.	TRBD2	TRBV7-3	TRBJ2-3	TGTGCCAGCAGCTCCGTGGCGGGAGGCCCCACAGATACGCAGTATTTT	CASSSVAGGPTDTQYF
once	.	TRBV5-5	TRBJ2-7	TGTGCCAGCAGCTTGGCCTCTAGCTCCTACGAGCAGTACTTC	CASSLASSSYEQYF
.	.	TRBV7-2	TRBJ2-7	TGTGCCAGCAGCTCCCAGTTGAGCGGTCGACCCTACGAGCAGTACTTC	CASSSQLSGRPYEQYF
once	.	TRBV25-1	TRBJ1-6	TGTGCCAGCAGTGAACAGAATTCACCCCTCCACTTT	CASSEQNSPLHF
.	.	TRBV5-1	TRBJ1-2	TGCGCCAGCAGCTTGGCCAACAATTCGTCTGGCTACACCTTC	CASSLANNSSGYTF
.	TRBD1	TRBV18	TRBJ2-5	TGTGCCAGCTCACCCGGGACAGGACAGAAGGACCAGTACTTC	CASSPGTGQKDQYF
.	TRBD2	TRBV27	TRBJ2-3	TGTGCCAGCAGTTTAATGGGGACTAGCGGGAGCTCAGATACGCAGTATTTT	CASSLMGTSGSSDTQYF
.	.	TRBV13	TRBJ2-3	TGTGCCAGCAGCCTGCAGGGCACTAGCACAGATACGCAGTATTTT	CASSLQGTSTDTQYF
.	.	TRBV7-2	TRBJ2-1	TGTGCCAGCAGCTTACTCACTAGTGGCGACTCCTACAATGAGCAGTTCTTC	CASSLLTSGDSYNEQFF
once	TRBD2	TRBV6-5	TRBJ2-2	TGTGCCAGCATGCGGGGGATGTACACCGGGGAGCTGTTTTTT	CASMRGMYTGELFF
.	TRBD2	TRBV7-7	TRBJ2-3	TGTGCTAGCAGCTTACCCGGACTAGCGGGAGCTTCTAGCACAGATACGCAGTATTTT	CASSLPGLAGASSTDTQYF
.	.	TRBV27	TRBJ2-3	TGTGCCAGCAGTTTAGGTGGGGGGGCCACAGATACGCAGTATTTT	CASSLGGGATDTQYF
.	TRBD1	TRBV6-6	TRBJ2-7	TGTGCCAGCAGTTATCACCCGGGACAGGGGCCTTACGAGCAGTACTTC	CASSYHPGQGPYEQYF
few	.	TRBV15	TRBJ1-2	TGTGCCACCAGCAGAGCCTCTGGGGCAGTCGTCTATGGCTACACCTTC	CATSRASGAVVYGYTF
.	TRBD2	TRBV6-6	TRBJ2-1	TGTGCCAGCAGACCTCGGACTAGCACCCACAATGAGCAGTTCTTC	CASRPRTSTHNEQFF
.	.	TRBV30	TRBJ1-2	TGTGCCTGGAGAACAGCCGGGGGAGGGAGAGGCTACACCTTC	CAWRTAGGGRGYTF
.	.	TRBV9	TRBJ2-7	TGTGCCAGCAGCCCGACTGAGAGGACCTACGAGCAGTACTTC	CASSPTERTYEQYF
.	.	TRBV7-3	TRBJ2-2	TGTGCCAGCAGCTTAATGCCCTGGAGCACCGGGGAGCTGTTTTTT	CASSLMPWSTGELFF
once	.	TRBV21-1	TRBJ2-3	TGTGCCAGCAGCAAAGAAACGGGGGGGCTAACGGGGACTAGCGGGAACTCAGATACGCAGTATTTT	CASSKETGGLTGTSGNSDTQYF
.	TRBD2	TRBV7-3	TRBJ2-5	TGTGCCAGCAGCCCTGGGGCGGGGGGAAGTGAGACCCAGTACTTC	CASSPGAGGSETQYF
.	TRBD2	TRBV5-1	TRBJ2-2	TGCGCCAGCAGCTTGTTCGCGACTAGCGGGAAATCAGGGACCGGGGAGCTGTTTTTT	CASSLFATSGKSGTGELFF
.	TRBD2	TRBV5-4	TRBJ2-1	TGTGCCAGCAGCTTGGGGCGGGGGGGGCTCGATGAGCAGTTCTTC	CASSLGRGGLDEQFF